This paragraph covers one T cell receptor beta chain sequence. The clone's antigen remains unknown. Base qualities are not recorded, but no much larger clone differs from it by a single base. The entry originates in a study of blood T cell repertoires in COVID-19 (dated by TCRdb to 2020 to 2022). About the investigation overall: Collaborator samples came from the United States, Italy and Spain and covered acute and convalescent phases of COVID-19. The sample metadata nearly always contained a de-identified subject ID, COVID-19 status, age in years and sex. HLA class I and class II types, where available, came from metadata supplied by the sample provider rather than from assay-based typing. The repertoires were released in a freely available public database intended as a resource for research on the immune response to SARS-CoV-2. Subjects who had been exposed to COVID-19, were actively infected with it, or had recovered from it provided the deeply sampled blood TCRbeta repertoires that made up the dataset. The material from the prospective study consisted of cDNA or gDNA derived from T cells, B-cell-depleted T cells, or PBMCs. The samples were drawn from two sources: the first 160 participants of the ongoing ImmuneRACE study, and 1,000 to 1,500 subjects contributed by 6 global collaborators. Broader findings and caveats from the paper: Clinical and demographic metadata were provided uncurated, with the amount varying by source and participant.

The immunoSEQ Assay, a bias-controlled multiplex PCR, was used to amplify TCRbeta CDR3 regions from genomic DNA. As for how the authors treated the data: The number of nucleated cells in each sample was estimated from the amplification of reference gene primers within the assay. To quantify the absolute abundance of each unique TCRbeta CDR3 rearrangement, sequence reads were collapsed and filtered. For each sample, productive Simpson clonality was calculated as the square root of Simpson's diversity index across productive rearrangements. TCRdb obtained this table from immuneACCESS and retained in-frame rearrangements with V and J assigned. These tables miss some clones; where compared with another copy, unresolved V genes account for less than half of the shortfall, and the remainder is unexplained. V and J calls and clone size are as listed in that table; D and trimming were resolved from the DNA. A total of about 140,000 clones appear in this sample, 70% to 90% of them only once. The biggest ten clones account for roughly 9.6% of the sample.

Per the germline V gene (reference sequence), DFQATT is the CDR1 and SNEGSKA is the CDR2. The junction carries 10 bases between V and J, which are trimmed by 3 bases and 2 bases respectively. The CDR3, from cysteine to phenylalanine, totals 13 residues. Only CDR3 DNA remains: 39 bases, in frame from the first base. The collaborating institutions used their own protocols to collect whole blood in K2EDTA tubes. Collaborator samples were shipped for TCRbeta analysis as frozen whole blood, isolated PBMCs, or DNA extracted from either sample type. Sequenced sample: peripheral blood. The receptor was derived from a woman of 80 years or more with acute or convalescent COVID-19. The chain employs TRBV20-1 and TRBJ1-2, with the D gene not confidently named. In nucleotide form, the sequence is TGCAGTGCTAGTGACTCGTTCAACTATGGCTACACCTTC. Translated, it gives CSASDSFNYGYTF.